This T cell receptor beta chain was identified during a study of identical twins. TCRdb redid the calling of the 5' RACE reads with MiXCR, one entry per CDR3 protein. The data contain more than 400,000 distinct CDR3 sequences, around 15% of them singletons. After removal of 4 bases from V and 0 bases from J, the junction contained 2 bases not matched to a gene. CDR1 and CDR2 (germline): SGHRS, YFSETQ. The CDR3 extends over 14 amino acids. Healthy Caucasians supplied all donations. This clonotype turned up a few times. This sample also belongs to another study, concerning yellow fever vaccine responses in identical twins.

The sequence came from a woman aged 18-29 years in good health. Sequenced sample: CD4+ T cells sorted from blood. The chain uses TRBV5-1 and TRBJ2-5, with TRBD2 identical over 8 bases. CDR3 in DNA: TGCGCCAGCAGCGGCGGGAGGAACCAAGAGACCCAGTACTTC. The encoded protein is CASSGGRNQETQYF.